The subject of this entry is one T cell receptor beta chain. Other DNA sequences from this sample encode an identical CDR3 as well. Clones were sequenced by immunoSEQ multiplex PCR, and TCRdb holds only the in-frame ones, with some missing. The sample has tens of thousands of clones, 86% seen once; the top ten hold around 0.76%. These data belong to a study of OX40 agonist ivuxolimab in advanced cancers. On the study more broadly: Patients enrolled in dose escalation were diagnosed with hepatocellular carcinoma, melanoma, renal cell or head and neck cancer.

Between the trimmed V and J ends, which lost 7 bases and 5 bases, there was a span of 18 bases. CDR3 size: 14 residues. The germline V gene has CDR1 MNHNS and CDR2 SASEGT. The material sequenced was CD4+ or CD8+ T cells sorted from blood, taken in a trial of the OX40 agonist ivuxolimab. V and J are TRBV6-1 and TRBJ2-7, with a possible D match to TRBD2 (6 bases). The clonotype comes from an adult with an advanced solid tumor such as melanoma, head and neck, liver or kidney cancer. CDR3 sequence reads: CASTRGSLGNEQYF. The DNA of the CDR3 is TGTGCCAGCACCCGGGGGTCACTAGGGAACGAGCAGTACTTC.